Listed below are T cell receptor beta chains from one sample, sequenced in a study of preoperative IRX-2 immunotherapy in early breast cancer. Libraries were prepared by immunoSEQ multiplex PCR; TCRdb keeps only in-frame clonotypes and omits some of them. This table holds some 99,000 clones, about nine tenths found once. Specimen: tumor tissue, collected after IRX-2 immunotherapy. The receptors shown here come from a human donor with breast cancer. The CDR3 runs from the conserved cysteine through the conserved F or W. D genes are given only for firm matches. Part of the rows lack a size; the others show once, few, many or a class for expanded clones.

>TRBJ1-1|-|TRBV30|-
TGTGCCTGGACCGTAGGGGGGTTAACTGAAGCTTTCTTT
CAWTVGGLTEAFF
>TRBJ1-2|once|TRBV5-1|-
TGCGCCAGCAGCTTGGTAGGGGCGAGGGACGGCTACACCTTC
CASSLVGARDGYTF
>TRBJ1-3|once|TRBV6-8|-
TGTGCCAGCAGTTACGGGGGGGCGGACTCCTCCTCGCCGGCGTCCAAGGAAAACACCATATATTTT
CASSYGGADSSSPASKENTIYF
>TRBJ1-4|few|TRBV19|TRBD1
TGTGCCAGCCGGGACAGGGGTGAAAAACTGTTTTTT
CASRDRGEKLFF
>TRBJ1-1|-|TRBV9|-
TGTGCCAGCAAGAAGTTGAACACTGAAGCTTTCTTT
CASKKLNTEAFF
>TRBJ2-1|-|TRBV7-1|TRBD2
TGTGCCAGCAGCTTCGGGCGGTCTAGCGGCTACAATGAGCAGTTCTTC
CASSFGRSSGYNEQFF
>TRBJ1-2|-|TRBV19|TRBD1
TGTGCCAGTAGTGTACCGGGACAGGGGGCCTATGGCTACACCTTC
CASSVPGQGAYGYTF
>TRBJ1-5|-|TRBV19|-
TGTGCCAGTAGTATCAACAGACAGATTAGCAATCAGCCCCAGCATTTT
CASSINRQISNQPQHF
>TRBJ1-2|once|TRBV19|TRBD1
TGTGCCAGTAGTCCCCCGGACAGGGCGGTCTACACCTTC
CASSPPDRAVYTF
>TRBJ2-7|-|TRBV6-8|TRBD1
TGTGCCAGCAGGACCGGGACAGGGGGTAACGAGCAGTACTTC
CASRTGTGGNEQYF
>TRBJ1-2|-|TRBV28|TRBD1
TGTGCCAGCAGTACAGGGGGGAGCGGAGGCTACACCTTC
CASSTGGSGGYTF
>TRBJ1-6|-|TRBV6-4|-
TGTGCCAGCAGTGACCGTGACTCGGTACCCCCCCCGGGGTCCTATAATTCACCCCTCCACTTT
CASSDRDSVPPPGSYNSPLHF
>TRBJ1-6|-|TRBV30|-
TGTGCCTGGGGGGCCGAACGGGGCATGGCACCCCTCCACTTT
CAWGAERGMAPLHF
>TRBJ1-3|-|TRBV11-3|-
TGTGCCAGCAGCTTGTATGGCAGGGAGGACGGAAACACCATATATTTT
CASSLYGREDGNTIYF
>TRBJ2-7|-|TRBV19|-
TGTGCCAGTAGTATCTCCTACTCCTACGAGCAGTACTTC
CASSISYSYEQYF
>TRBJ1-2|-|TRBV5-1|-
TGCGCCAGCAGCTTGGAATCTCAAGGCAGGACTCCCTATGGCTACACCTTC
CASSLESQGRTPYGYTF
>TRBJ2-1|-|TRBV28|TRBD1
TGTGCCAGCAGCCATAGACAGGGGGCGGGTGAGCAGTTCTTC
CASSHRQGAGEQFF
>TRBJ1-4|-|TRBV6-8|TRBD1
TGTGCCAGCAGCACAGGGGTAAATGAAAAACTGTTTTTT
CASSTGVNEKLFF
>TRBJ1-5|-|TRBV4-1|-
TGCGCCAGCAGCCTAACAGGGCCCGACGGGCCCCAGCATTTT
CASSLTGPDGPQHF
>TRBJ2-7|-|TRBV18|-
TGTGCCAGCTCACCTCCAAGCGGCTACGAGCAGTACTTC
CASSPPSGYEQYF
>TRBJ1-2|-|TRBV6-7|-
TGTGCCAGCAGTACCCAGGGTTTCGGTGGCTACACCTTC
CASSTQGFGGYTF
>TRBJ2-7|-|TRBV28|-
TGTGCCAGCACCCTGACAGGTTGGTACGAGCAGTACTTC
CASTLTGWYEQYF
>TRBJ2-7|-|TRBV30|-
TGTGCCTGGAGTGAGGGGGACCTACAGTACTTC
CAWSEGDLQYF
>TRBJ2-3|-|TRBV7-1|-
TGTGCCAGCAGCTTAGAAGTCACAGATACGCAGTATTTT
CASSLEVTDTQYF
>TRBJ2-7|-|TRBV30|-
TGTGCCTGGAGGGGGACGGGAAGGAAGACCTACGAGCAGTACTTC
CAWRGTGRKTYEQYF
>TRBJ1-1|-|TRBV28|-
TGTGCCAGCAGTCCCCACAGGGTGAACACTGAAGCTTTCTTT
CASSPHRVNTEAFF
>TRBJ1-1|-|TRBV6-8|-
TGTGCCAGCAGTTACGAGGAGACTGAAGCTTTCTTT
CASSYEETEAFF
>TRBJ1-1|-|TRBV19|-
TGTGCCAGTAGTATAGTCTTTGGGAAAGTGAACACTGAAGCTTTCTTT
CASSIVFGKVNTEAFF
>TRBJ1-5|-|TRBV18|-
TGTGCCAGCTCAACAGGGTCAGCGGGCAATCAGCCCCAGCATTTT
CASSTGSAGNQPQHF
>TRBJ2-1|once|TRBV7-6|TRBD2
TGTGCCAGCAGCTTAGGACTCGGGACTAAGGATGAGCAGTTCTTC
CASSLGLGTKDEQFF
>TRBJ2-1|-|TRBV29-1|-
TGCAGCTCTCCGGGACCCACGACCGTGGGTGAGCAGTTCTTC
CSSPGPTTVGEQFF
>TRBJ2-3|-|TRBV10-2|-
TGCGCCAGCAGGGACGACAGAGGCAACACAGATACGCAGTATTTT
CASRDDRGNTDTQYF
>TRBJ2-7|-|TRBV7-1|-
TGTGCCAGCAGCTTCGGGTTGGGATCTGTGGAGCAGTACTTC
CASSFGLGSVEQYF
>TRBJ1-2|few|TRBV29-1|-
TGCAGCGTTGAAGAATGGCCCCAGGGTGGCTACACCTTC
CSVEEWPQGGYTF
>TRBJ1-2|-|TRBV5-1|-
TGCGCCAGCAGGGGTGACGGATCTAACTATGGCTACACCTTC
CASRGDGSNYGYTF
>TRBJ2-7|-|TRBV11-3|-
TGTGCCAGCAGCTCAGGACAGAGATGGGACGACGAGCAGTACTTC
CASSSGQRWDDEQYF
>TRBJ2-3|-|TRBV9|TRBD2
TGTGCCAGCAGTCAAGGGACTAGCGGGAGGAGCCATACGCAGTATTTT
CASSQGTSGRSHTQYF
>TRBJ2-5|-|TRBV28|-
TGTGCCAGCAGTCAGACAGGCAAGGAGACCCAGTACTTC
CASSQTGKETQYF
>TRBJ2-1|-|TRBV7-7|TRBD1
TGTGCCAGCAGCTTTGAGACAGGGGCCTACAATGAGCAGTTCTTC
CASSFETGAYNEQFF
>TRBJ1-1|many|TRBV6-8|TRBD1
TGTGCCAGCAGGGGGGGACAGGGCGAGTCGACTGAAGCTTTCTTT
CASRGGQGESTEAFF
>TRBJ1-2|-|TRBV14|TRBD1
TGTGCCAGCAGCCAGACGGACAGGCCAACCTTC
CASSQTDRPTF
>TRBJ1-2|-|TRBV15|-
TGTGCCACCAGCAGAGATGTGGGGGGCTATGGCTACACCTTC
CATSRDVGGYGYTF